These 10 T cell receptor beta chains originate from one sample sequenced in a study of patients and donors after allogeneic stem cell transplantation. One entry per CDR3 protein results from TCRdb running MiXCR on the RT-PCR reads. The table records fewer than 250,000 distinct CDR3 sequences, roughly 15% of them present only once. Sequencing was done on a sample of blood, either unsorted or a sorted T cell fraction (not recorded which). These receptors all come from a human donor who was either an allogeneic HSCT recipient or a stem cell or donor lymphocyte infusion donor (not recorded which). It is not recorded whose cells these are; they may come from a transplant donor.

The V and J genes are TRBV7-8 and TRBJ2-5; 8 bases agree with TRBD1. The V segment lost 2 bases and the J segment 5 bases; nucleotides outside the gene matches: 7. This CDR3 has 15 amino acids. Germline V gives CDR1 SGHVS, CDR2 FQNEAQ. CDR3: CASSLRQGTVETQYF. DNA for the CDR3: TGTGCCAGCAGCTTAAGACAGGGGACTGTGGAGACCCAGTACTTC.

This clonotype occurred many times. The chain has TRBV7-9 and TRBJ2-1, with D uncertain. Germline lookup yields CDR1 SEHNR and CDR2 FQNEAQ (reference sequence). This CDR3 is built from 12 residues. V shed 3 bases and J shed 7 bases, with 7 bases lying between them. The CDR3 nucleotides are TGTGCCAGCAGCTTTGAGTGGAATGAGCAGTTCTTC. Translating gives CASSFEWNEQFF.

This clonotype was seen a few times. A read error may account for a junction end that differs from germline. The chain joins TRBV2 to TRBJ1-2, with D tentatively TRBD1 (6 bases). Germline lookup yields CDR1 SNHLY and CDR2 FYNNEI. CDR3 size: 11 residues. CDR3 amino acids: CASREPPGHHF. Here the CDR3 DNA reads TGTGCCAGCAGAGAGCCCCCGGGACACCACTTC.

This clonotype was picked up a small number of times. The rearrangement links TRBV20-1 to TRBJ2-3; 8 nucleotides align to TRBD2. CDR1 and CDR2 (germline): DFQATT, SNEGSKA (reference sequence). V shed 3 bases, J shed 1 base, and the junction held 6 bases outside the gene matches. The CDR3 runs to 15 residues. The CDR3 DNA is TGCAGTGCTAGTTGGCGGGGGGCCCGCACAGATACGCAGTATTTT. Protein: CSASWRGARTDTQYF.

This clonotype showed up just a few times. This rearrangement joins TRBV12-3 or TRBV12-4 to TRBJ1-2, with D uncertain. V was pared by 7 bases and J by 2 bases, with 11 bases between. This CDR3 contains 13 residues. CDR3 residues: CASTIDGNYGYTF. The CDR3 bases are TGTGCCAGCACCATTGACGGAAACTATGGCTACACCTTC.

This clonotype appeared many times. The chain carries TRBV25-1 and TRBJ1-4; possible D gene TRBD1, 6 bases. Trimming removed 2 bases at V and 6 bases at J, with 13 bases between. The CDR3 is 15 amino acids. The V gene's germline CDR1 is MGHDK and CDR2 SYGVNS. The CDR3 nucleotides read TGTGCCAGCAGTGAAAAAACAGGGCGGGATGAAAAACTGTTTTTT. It translates to CASSEKTGRDEKLFF.

The J gene is TRBJ2-3, the V gene TRBV24-1; maybe TRBD1 (6 bases). Germline CDR1 reads KGHDR; CDR2 reads SFDVKD. Trimming removed 5 bases from V and 4 bases from J, with 12 bases in between. The CDR3 consists of 14 residues. The CDR3 protein is CATSAGTGSDTQYF. CDR3 DNA sequence: TGTGCCACCAGTGCGGGCACAGGGTCAGATACGCAGTATTTT.

This clonotype has more than one count but fewer than ten. The J gene is TRBJ1-3, the V gene TRBV21-1. TRBV21-1 is a pseudogene segment. This CDR3 comprises 11 residues. The CDR3 region has the DNA TGTGCCACGTTGGCGGGAAACACCATATATTTT. It codes for CATLAGNTIYF.

The sample holds a few counts of this clonotype. The J gene is TRBJ1-2, the V gene TRBV12-3 or TRBV12-4; TRBD1 aligns across 7 bases. This CDR3 contains 13 residues. V was pared by 5 bases and J by 4 bases, with 4 bases of the junction left unmatched. The chain's CDR3 is CASSLDRIYGYTF. The CDR3, as DNA: TGTGCCAGCAGTCTGGACAGGATCTATGGCTACACCTTC.

This chain connects TRBV10-3 to TRBJ1-2; D is uncertain. The V gene lost 0 bases and the J gene lost 4 bases, with 18 bases spanning the gap. Germline V lookup: CDR1 ENHRY, CDR2 SYGVKD. The CDR3 is 17 amino acids. CDR3 residues: CAISESRDTLNSYGYTF. For the CDR3, the DNA is TGTGCCATCAGTGAGTCGCGCGACACCCTGAATAGCTATGGCTACACCTTC.